Following are 29 T cell receptor beta chains from one sample sequenced in a study of CD8+ T cells in alopecia areata. The authors extracted RNA and reverse transcribed it into cDNA as the sequencing template. The data were produced by immunoSEQ multiplex PCR, yet TCRdb's version contains in-frame clones alone and is incomplete. Observed are some 110,000 clones, no singletons, with the top ten taking around 19%. Source material: lesional skin. The origin of the receptors is a C3H/HeJ mouse with alopecia areata. For this strain, the MHC haplotype corresponds to H2-k.

This clone was seen a few times. Gene names denote mouse genes. The CDR3 goes on 4 residues after the read ends, and that part is filled in from the germline J gene. The chain links TRBV13-1 to TRBJ2-7; 11 bases line up with TRBD2. Germline V gene lookup returns CDR1 NSHNY and CDR2 SYGAGN. This CDR3 comprises 15 residues. V trimming: 3 bases; J trimming: 0 bases; junction bases outside the gene matches: 2. The CDR3 bases that were read are TGTGCCAGCAGTGTGGGACTGGGGGACTCCTAT. This translates into CASSVGLGDSY. The full CDR3 protein is CASSVGLGDSYEQYF.

This clone has just a few counts. Gene names refer to mouse genes. The CDR3 end is not reached by the read, which stops 4 residues before it; the germline J gene fills it in. The V and J genes are TRBV13-3 and TRBJ2-7; the match to TRBD2 covers 11 bases. Germline assignment: CDR1 NNHDY and CDR2 SYVADS. CDR3 length equals 15 residues. The CDR3 sequence: CASSPGLGASYEQYF. CDR3 DNA (partial): TGTGCCAGCAGTCCGGGACTGGGGGCCTCTTAT.

This clone was seen a handful of times. The germline and genes are mouse ones. Read data end 4 residues before the CDR3 end; the end is taken from the germline J gene. The chain has TRBV13-2 and TRBJ2-4; TRBD2 matches at 10 bases. V dropped 0 bases and J dropped 0; count of bases not matched to a gene: 4. Germline CDR1 is NNHNN and CDR2 is SYGAGS (reference sequence). This CDR3 comprises 17 residues. The sequenced CDR3 bases are TGTGCCAGCGGTGATGCTGGGGACTGGGGTAGTCAAAAC. The encoded protein is CASGDAGDWGSQN. In full, the CDR3 is CASGDAGDWGSQNTLYF.

Regarding this clone: Genes and germline are mouse. The CDR3 extends 4 residues past the end of the read, so its final part is completed from the germline J gene. V and J are TRBV31 and TRBJ2-7; D possibly corresponds to TRBD2 (6 bases). CDR1 and CDR2 from the germline V gene are GKSSPN and SITVG. This CDR3 region has 13 residues. CDR3 protein: CAWSLGTTYEQYF. The sequenced CDR3 bases are TGTGCCTGGAGTCTGGGGACTACTTAT.

In the case of this clone: All gene names here are mouse names. The read ends 4 residues early relative to the CDR3; the germline J gene fills the gap. This chain joins TRBV19 and TRBJ2-7; 10 bases are shared with TRBD1. CDR1 and CDR2 (germline): FNHDT, SITEND (reference sequence). The CDR3 sequence is 13 residues long. Trimming removed 5 bases from V and 2 bases from J; junction bases left unmatched: 1. CDR3: CASRDRGTYEQYF. CDR3 bases read: TGTGCCAGCAGGGACAGGGGGACCTAT.

This clone appeared many times. The protein in this entry is translated from the DNA; at residue 13 it differs from the protein listed in TCRdb. All gene names here are mouse names. The sequenced fragment ends 3 residues before the CDR3 boundary, so the rest is inferred from the germline J gene. V gene TRBV1 combines with J gene TRBJ1-6; tentative D call: TRBD1 (6 bases). TRBJ1-6 is assigned to the ORF class and has an uncertain function. V was shortened by 1 base and J by 5 bases, with 12 bases between the two germline ends. The length of the CDR3 is 16 residues. Germline V lookup: CDR1 NSQYPW, CDR2 LRSPGD (reference sequence). CDR3 bases read: TGCACCTGCAGTGCAGTCCACAGGGCCCATAATTCGCCC. Amino acids: CTCSAVHRAHNSP. The whole CDR3 protein is CTCSAVHRAHNSPLYF.

On this clone itself: Here the gene names and germline are mouse. The read is 4 residues too short to cover the CDR3 end, so that end is filled in from the germline J gene. Other DNA sequences in this sample translate to the same CDR3. The chain uses TRBV19 and TRBJ2-3; 8 positions match TRBD2. Per germline, CDR1 FNHDT and CDR2 SITEND (reference sequence). The CDR3 totals 14 residues. J lost 3 bases, V lost 3 bases, and 3 bases had no gene match. CDR3 DNA (partial): TGTGCCAGCAGTACTGGGGGGCGCGCAGAA. It codes for CASSTGGRAE. The full-length CDR3 reads as CASSTGGRAETLYF.

The table lists this clone with a few counts. The gene symbols are mouse symbols. The sequenced CDR3 bases are TGTGCCAGCAGTATATCCGGACAGGCAAACACA. Translation gives CASSISGQANT. The whole CDR3 protein is CASSISGQANTEVFF. This chain connects TRBV19 to TRBJ1-1; TRBD1 matches at 7 bases. With the read ending 4 residues before the CDR3 end, the germline J gene is used to fill in that end. This CDR3 region has 15 residues. J gave up 0 bases and V 1 base, and 3 bases lay outside the gene matches. Germline CDR1 and CDR2: FNHDT and SITEND (reference sequence).

This clone has a handful of counts. All gene names here are mouse names. The observed sequence ends 4 residues before the CDR3 terminus, with the missing tail filled in from the germline J gene. The V call is TRBV19, the J call TRBJ2-1; TRBD2 matches 10 bases. The CDR3 has 13 amino acids. Germline-derived CDR1 and CDR2 are FNHDT and SITEND (reference sequence). The J segment lost 4 bases and the V segment lost 6 bases, leaving 1 base of the junction unmatched. CDR3 in amino acids: CASTGLGYAEQFF. Incomplete CDR3 DNA: TGTGCCAGCACGGGACTGGGGTATGCT.

This clone was seen more than once but under ten times. Mouse germline and gene names are used. With the read ending 4 residues before the CDR3 end, the germline J gene is used to fill in that end. J is TRBJ1-1 and V is TRBV13-3; 8 nucleotides align to TRBD1. V trimming: 1 base; J trimming: 3 bases; junction bases outside the gene matches: 2. CDR1 and CDR2 (germline): NNHDY, SYVADS. The CDR3 extends over 14 amino acids. CDR3 DNA (partial): TGTGCCAGCAGTGATAGACAGGGGTACACA. This codes for CASSDRQGYT. From start to end, the CDR3 is CASSDRQGYTEVFF.

A few counts support this clone. Here the gene names and germline are mouse. The CDR3 goes on 4 residues after the read ends, and that part is filled in from the germline J gene. V is TRBV13-1 and J is TRBJ2-5, with D possibly matching TRBD1 (6 bases). V lost 2 bases to trimming and J lost 1 base, with 8 bases between them. The length of the CDR3 is 14 residues. CDR1 NSHNY and CDR2 SYGAGN come from the germline V gene. CDR3 bases read: TGTGCCAGCAGTGAGACAGGCCACCAAGAC. Translated, it gives CASSETGHQD. The whole CDR3 sequence reads CASSETGHQDTQYF.

In the case of this clone: The gene names here belong to mouse. This chain's CDR3 is CTCSADLRQGSAEQFF. CDR3 DNA (partial): TGCACCTGCAGTGCAGATCTGAGACAGGGGAGTGCT. The rearrangement links TRBV1 to TRBJ2-1; the match to TRBD1 covers 8 bases. Read sequence stops 4 residues before the CDR3 end, and the germline J gene provides the missing end. Germline V CDR1 and CDR2: NSQYPW, LRSPGD (reference sequence). This CDR3 has 16 residues. The junction had 7 bases not matched to a gene; V was cut back by 0 bases and J by 6 bases.

On this clone itself: The germline and genes are mouse ones. The CDR3 end lies 4 residues beyond the end of the read and is filled in from the germline J gene. The V and J genes are TRBV13-1 and TRBJ1-1; TRBD1 agrees at 9 bases. This CDR3 is built from 15 residues. Trimming at V came to 1 base and at J to 2 bases, leaving 3 bases not matched to a gene. Per the germline V gene, CDR1 is NSHNY and CDR2 is SYGAGN. CDR3 protein: CASSDRTGVNTEVFF. CDR3 DNA (partial): TGTGCCAGCAGTGATCGGACAGGGGTTAACACA.

Of note for this clone: Gene and germline names: mouse. Read sequence stops 4 residues before the CDR3 end, and the germline J gene provides the missing end. This chain uses TRBV13-3 with TRBJ2-7; D may be TRBD1 (5 bases). This CDR3 is 13 amino acids long. Germline V lookup: CDR1 NNHDY, CDR2 SYVADS. V lost 2 bases to trimming and J lost 3 bases, with 9 bases between them. The CDR3: CASSEQDVYEQYF. The part of the CDR3 DNA that was read is TGTGCCAGCAGTGAACAGGACGTCTAT.

This clone has a count of ten or more. Gene names are mouse gene names. The CDR3 end is not reached by the read, which stops 4 residues before it; the germline J gene fills it in. The chain combines TRBV13-1 with TRBJ2-2, with 11 bases that match TRBD2. Unmatched junction bases numbered 1, after V lost 3 bases and J lost 0 bases. The CDR3 sequence is 16 residues long. Germline CDR1 is NSHNY and CDR2 is SYGAGN. Incomplete CDR3 DNA: TGTGCCAGCAGTGCGGGACTGGGGGCAAACACCGGG. This sequence encodes CASSAGLGANTG. The entire CDR3 reads CASSAGLGANTGQLYF.

In its sample, this clone was seen a few times. Gene names refer to mouse genes. The read terminates 4 residues before the CDR3 end, so the remaining end is supplied by the germline J gene. V and J are TRBV1 and TRBJ2-1; a weak D match, TRBD2 (5 bases). Germline CDR1 NSQYPW, CDR2 LRSPGD (reference sequence). The CDR3 length is 14 residues. V was clipped by 0 bases and J by 6 bases, with 9 bases between them. CDR3 in amino acids: CTCSADHGVAEQFF. CDR3 DNA, as far as it was read: TGCACCTGCAGTGCAGATCATGGGGTTGCT.

Turning to this clone: Mouse names are used for the genes. The read ends 4 residues early relative to the CDR3; the germline J gene fills the gap. The chain joins TRBV13-1 to TRBJ2-3; 10 nucleotides agree with TRBD2. J gave up 2 bases and V 0 bases, and 3 bases lay outside the gene matches. Germline loops: CDR1 NSHNY, CDR2 SYGAGN. The CDR3 is made up of 16 amino acids. The CDR3 spells CASSDELGGLAETLYF. Partial CDR3 DNA: TGTGCCAGCAGTGATGAGCTGGGGGGGCTTGCAGAA.

This clone was seen repeatedly, ten times or more. Genes here carry mouse names. Read data end 4 residues before the CDR3 end; the end is taken from the germline J gene. The chain couples TRBV13-3 to TRBJ2-1, with 9 bases lining up with TRBD2. This CDR3 is 16 amino acids long. The V gene end was trimmed by 6 bases and the J gene end by 0 bases; junction bases not matched to a gene: 7. The germline V gene encodes CDR1 NNHDY and CDR2 SYVADS. The CDR3 reads CASTLTGGYNYAEQFF. The sequenced CDR3 bases are TGTGCCAGCACTCTCACTGGGGGGTATAACTATGCT.

Details on this clone: The genes and germline here are from mouse. The read ends 4 residues shy of where the CDR3 ends; the end is completed using the germline J gene. The chain employs TRBV14 and TRBJ2-1; 9 bases line up with TRBD2. The CDR3 totals 15 residues. The V and J ends lost 5 bases and 1 base, in that order; junction bases with no gene match: 4. Germline V CDR1 and CDR2: SGHDT, FRDEAV. CDR3 DNA (partial): TGTGCCAGCAGCACCGACTGGGGGAACTATGCT. The encoded protein is CASSTDWGNYA. The CDR3, in full, reads CASSTDWGNYAEQFF.

Concerning this clone: Genes and germline are mouse. Read sequence stops 4 residues before the CDR3 end, and the germline J gene provides the missing end. The chain uses TRBV13-1 and TRBJ2-3; 8 bases align to TRBD1. The germline V gene encodes CDR1 NSHNY and CDR2 SYGAGN. The J segment lost 1 base and the V segment lost 3 bases, leaving 7 bases of the junction unmatched. This CDR3 is built from 16 residues. Partial CDR3 DNA: TGTGCCAGCAGTGGCATCAGGGGGCGGGGTGCAGAA. Protein: CASSGIRGRGAE. The full CDR3 protein reads CASSGIRGRGAETLYF.

A remark on this clone: The listed genes are named as in mouse. The CDR3 end lies 4 residues beyond the end of the read and is filled in from the germline J gene. The chain joins TRBV13-3 to TRBJ1-4, with 12 bases matching TRBD1. J was trimmed by 6 bases and V by 2 bases; bases with no gene match: 5. CDR3 length: 16 residues. Germline V gene lookup returns CDR1 NNHDY and CDR2 SYVADS. Incomplete CDR3 DNA: TGTGCCAGCAGTGAGCCGGGACAGGGGGCTGACGAA. Its translation is CASSEPGQGADE. The complete CDR3 reads CASSEPGQGADERLFF.

There are a few counts of this clone. Gene names denote mouse genes. The read ends 4 residues before the CDR3 terminus; that terminus is restored from the germline J gene. The chain is built from TRBV13-3 and TRBJ2-2; TRBD2 agrees at 12 bases. CDR3 length: 17 amino acids. CDR1 NNHDY and CDR2 SYVADS come from the germline V gene. J gave up 1 base and V 5 bases, and 6 bases lay outside the gene matches. The CDR3 sequence: CASSSRDWGENTGQLYF. The covered CDR3 bases are TGTGCCAGCAGCTCCCGGGACTGGGGGGAAAACACCGGG.

A word on this clone: The gene names given are mouse names. The CDR3 goes on 4 residues after the read ends, and that part is filled in from the germline J gene. The chain uses TRBV1 and TRBJ2-1, with a weak D call TRBD1 (6 bases). V was clipped by 2 bases and J by 1 base, with 12 bases between them. CDR1 NSQYPW and CDR2 LRSPGD come from the germline V gene (reference sequence). This CDR3 region has 16 residues. This CDR3 is CTCSAKPQGNYAEQFF. CDR3 bases read: TGCACCTGCAGTGCAAAGCCGCAGGGGAACTATGCT.

This clone showed up just a few times. Gene names follow the mouse nomenclature. The DNA read from the CDR3 is TGCACCTGCAGTGCAGATAGGTCCAGCTCCTAT. This codes for CTCSADRSSSY. The whole CDR3 sequence reads CTCSADRSSSYEQYF. The chain links TRBV1 to TRBJ2-7; D is unresolved. The sequence runs out 4 residues before the end of the CDR3; the remainder is reconstructed from the germline J gene. This CDR3 has 15 amino acids. V was shortened by 0 bases and J by 0 bases, with 9 bases between the two germline ends. CDR1 and CDR2 (germline): NSQYPW, LRSPGD (reference sequence).

Notes on this clone: Here the gene names and germline are mouse. The CDR3 is cut off 4 residues early in the read; its end comes from the germline J gene. The chain combines TRBV13-3 with TRBJ2-2; the match to TRBD1 covers 9 bases. CDR3 length: 15 residues. The germline gives CDR1 NNHDY, CDR2 SYVADS. Germline trimming cut 5 bases from V and 4 bases from J; bases unmatched to any gene: 6. CDR3 region: CASRNRGRGTGQLYF. The DNA read from the CDR3 is TGTGCCAGCAGGAACAGGGGGCGCGGCACCGGG.

This clone was detected many times. Each gene name is a mouse one. The read is 4 residues too short to cover the CDR3 end, so that end is filled in from the germline J gene. The chain has TRBV13-3 and TRBJ1-2, with D possibly matching TRBD1 (6 bases). Per the germline V gene, CDR1 is NNHDY and CDR2 is SYVADS. CDR3 size: 14 residues. CDR3 DNA (partial): TGTGCCAGCAGTTGGACTGGGGGGGCGCCC. This encodes CASSWTGGAP. The whole CDR3 reads CASSWTGGAPDYTF.

In this sample, this clone turned up many times. Genes and germline are mouse. The sequenced CDR3 bases are TGTGCCAGCACAGGGTCCTCCTAT. Its protein product is CASTGSSY. The CDR3 reads in full as CASTGSSYEQYF. The J gene is TRBJ2-7, the V gene TRBV13-3, with a weak D call TRBD1 (5 bases). The CDR3 end lies 4 residues beyond the end of the read and is filled in from the germline J gene. The CDR3 runs 12 residues. The V gene lost 6 bases and the J gene lost 0 bases, with 7 bases spanning the gap. Germline V gene lookup returns CDR1 NNHDY and CDR2 SYVADS.

For this clone: The gene symbols are mouse symbols. The CDR3 end lies 4 residues beyond the end of the read and is filled in from the germline J gene. The chain joins TRBV13-1 to TRBJ1-4; 12 bases fit TRBD1. CDR1 is NSHNY, CDR2 SYGAGN, per germline. The CDR3 length is 15 residues. CDR3 residues: CASSEGTGGTERLFF. CDR3 DNA, as far as it was read: TGTGCCAGCAGTGAGGGGACAGGGGGCACCGAA.

Only a few counts were recorded for this clone. Genes and germline are mouse. The read ends 4 residues early relative to the CDR3; the germline J gene fills the gap. The chain combines TRBV13-1 with TRBJ2-7; D may be TRBD2 (6 bases). The CDR3 has 14 amino acids. The germline CDR1 and CDR2 sequences are NSHNY and SYGAGN. V dropped 1 base and J dropped 3 bases, with 11 bases sitting between them. The CDR3 sequence is CASSDLWGSYEQYF. CDR3 DNA (partial): TGTGCCAGCAGTGATCTCTGGGGTAGCTAT.